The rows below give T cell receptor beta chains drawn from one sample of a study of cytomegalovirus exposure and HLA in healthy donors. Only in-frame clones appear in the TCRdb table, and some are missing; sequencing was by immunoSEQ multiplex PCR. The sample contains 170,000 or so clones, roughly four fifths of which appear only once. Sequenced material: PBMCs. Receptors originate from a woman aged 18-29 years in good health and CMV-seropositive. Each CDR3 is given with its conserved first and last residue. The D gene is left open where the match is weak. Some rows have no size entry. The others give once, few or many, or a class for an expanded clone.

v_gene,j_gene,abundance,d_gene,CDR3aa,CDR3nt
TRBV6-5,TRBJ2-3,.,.,CASSYDNTDTQYF,TGTGCCAGCAGTTACGACAACACAGATACGCAGTATTTT
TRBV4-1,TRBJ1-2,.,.,CASSQDPAGKGYTF,TGCGCCAGCAGCCAAGATCCGGCAGGGAAAGGCTACACCTTC
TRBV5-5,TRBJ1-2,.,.,CASSPGRGVHYGYTF,TGTGCCAGCAGCCCCGGTCGGGGGGTTCACTATGGCTACACCTTC
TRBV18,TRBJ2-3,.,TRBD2,CASSPPGTSMTDTQYF,TGTGCCAGCTCACCCCCCGGGACTAGCATGACAGATACGCAGTATTTT
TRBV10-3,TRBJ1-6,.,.,CAKPRGSYNSPLHF,TGTGCCAAACCCAGGGGCTCCTATAATTCACCCCTCCACTTT
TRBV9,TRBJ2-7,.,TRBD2,CASSDGGAPNYEQYF,TGTGCCAGCAGTGACGGGGGGGCCCCCAACTACGAGCAGTACTTC
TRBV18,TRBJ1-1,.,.,CASSMNTEAFF,TGTGCCAGCTCCATGAACACTGAAGCTTTCTTT
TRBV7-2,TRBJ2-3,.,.,CASSLGSQNTQYF,TGTGCCAGCAGCTTAGGGTCGCAGAATACGCAGTATTTT
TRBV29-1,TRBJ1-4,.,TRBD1,CSVSYRGSTPGNEKLFF,TGCAGCGTCTCGTACAGGGGGAGCACCCCCGGTAATGAAAAACTGTTTTTT
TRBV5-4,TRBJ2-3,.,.,CASSLGHIRQGEFADTQYF,TGTGCCAGCAGCTTGGGGCATATTCGGCAAGGGGAATTTGCAGATACGCAGTATTTT
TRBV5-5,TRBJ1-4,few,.,CASSSGTSNEKLFF,TGTGCCAGCAGCTCGGGAACCTCTAATGAAAAACTGTTTTTT
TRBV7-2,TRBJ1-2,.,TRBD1,CASSLGQGSYGYTF,TGTGCCAGCAGCCTAGGACAGGGCTCCTATGGCTACACCTTC
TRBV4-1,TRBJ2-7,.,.,CASSQASDRSSYEQYF,TGCGCCAGCAGCCAGGCATCCGACAGGAGCTCCTACGAGCAGTACTTC
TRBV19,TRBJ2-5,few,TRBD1,CASSSDRGSQETQYF,TGTGCCAGTAGTTCGGACAGGGGGTCTCAAGAGACCCAGTACTTC
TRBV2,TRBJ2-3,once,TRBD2,CASSVGGVSTDTQYF,TGTGCCAGCAGTGTTGGGGGGGTTAGCACAGATACGCAGTATTTT
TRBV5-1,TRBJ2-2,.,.,CASSLIVSGGELFF,TGCGCCAGCAGCTTGATTGTGAGCGGCGGGGAGCTGTTTTTT
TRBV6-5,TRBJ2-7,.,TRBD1,CASSSSGTGTYEQYF,TGTGCCAGCAGCTCCTCCGGGACAGGGACCTACGAGCAGTACTTC
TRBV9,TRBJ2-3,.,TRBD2,CASSAWASGGTSTDTQYF,TGTGCCAGCAGCGCCTGGGCTAGCGGGGGGACTAGCACAGATACGCAGTATTTT
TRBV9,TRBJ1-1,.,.,CASSGHLNTEAFF,TGTGCCAGCAGCGGACATCTGAACACTGAAGCTTTCTTT
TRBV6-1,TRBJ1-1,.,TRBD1,CASSEIRDSEAFF,TGTGCCAGCAGTGAGATTCGGGACAGTGAAGCTTTCTTT
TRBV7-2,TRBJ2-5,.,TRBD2,CASSLALAGGQETQYF,TGTGCCAGCAGCTTAGCCCTAGCGGGGGGCCAAGAGACCCAGTACTTC
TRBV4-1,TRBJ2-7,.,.,CASSRKGDDGSGEQYF,TGCGCCAGCAGCCGTAAGGGGGATGATGGGTCGGGCGAGCAGTACTTC
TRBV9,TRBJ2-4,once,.,CASSDGTRAKNIQYF,TGTGCCAGCAGCGACGGAACTAGAGCCAAAAACATTCAGTACTTC
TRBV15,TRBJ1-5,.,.,CATSRPPTGVGGNQPQHF,TGTGCCACCAGCAGACCCCCCACGGGGGTCGGGGGCAATCAGCCCCAGCATTTT